The 16 T cell receptor beta chains below all came from one sample that was sequenced in a study of T-cell reconstitution after alpha-beta-depleted transplantation in children. During its preparation, the TCRbeta library received unique molecular identifiers. TCRdb itself ran the PCR reads through MiXCR, one entry per CDR3 protein. The table shows approximately 150,000 distinct CDR3 sequences, with more than 8% occurring only once. Sequenced material: PBMCs, mostly from graft donor cells, taken 180 days after TCRalphabeta/CD19-depleted stem cell transplant. The receptor set was obtained from a female patient aged 2-10 years who had a stem cell transplant for congenital amegakaryocytic thrombocytopenia, so the T cells may come from the graft donor.

This clonotype was seen a few times. The chain uses TRBV18 and TRBJ1-1; D is ambiguous. Germline V CDR1 and CDR2: KGHSH, LQKENI. CDR3 length: 13 residues. The V and J ends lost 1 base and 3 bases respectively, with 6 bases between them. The CDR3 coding sequence is TGTGCCAGCTCACCACTGGTCGACACTGAAGCTTTCTTT. It yields the protein CASSPLVDTEAFF.

The V gene is TRBV6-5, the J gene TRBJ1-2, with unresolved D. Trimming removed 2 bases at V and 5 bases at J, with 21 bases between. The CDR3 runs 17 residues. Looked up from germline, CDR1 is MNHEY and CDR2 is SVGAGI. For the CDR3, the DNA is TGTGCCAGCAGTTACGGCCCCTCGACTGGGATTGTTTATGGCTACACCTTC. This sequence encodes CASSYGPSTGIVYGYTF.

This clonotype was seen repeatedly, ten times or more. V usage is TRBV20-1 and J usage is TRBJ1-5; 7 positions match TRBD1. V lost 6 bases and J lost 1; bases outside the gene matches: 6. There are 14 residues in the CDR3. CDR1 and CDR2 from the germline V gene are DFQATT and SNEGSKA (reference sequence). In nucleotides, the CDR3 is TGCAGTGCCAAGGAGGGGGCAAGCAATCAGCCCCAGCATTTT. Protein sequence: CSAKEGASNQPQHF.

This chain connects TRBV20-1 to TRBJ2-7, with a weak D call TRBD2 (6 bases). The CDR3 consists of 14 residues. The V end lost 6 bases, the J end lost 2 bases, and 17 bases lay between the germline ends. Germline assignment: CDR1 DFQATT and CDR2 SNEGSKA (reference sequence). The CDR3 DNA reads as TGCAGTGCCAACTTCGGGAGTTCCGCCTACGAGCAGTACTTC. It is translated as CSANFGSSAYEQYF.

At least ten counts were recorded for this clonotype. The chain uses TRBV5-1 and TRBJ2-7; D unclear. This CDR3 is 12 amino acids long. Trimming stripped 4 bases from V and 2 bases from J, with 7 bases between. CDR1 is SGHRS, CDR2 YFSETQ, per germline. The CDR3 region has the DNA TGCGCCAGCAGCATCGGTACCTACGAGCAGTACTTC. Protein product: CASSIGTYEQYF.

This clonotype has ten or more counts. J is TRBJ1-1 and V is TRBV5-1, with D tentatively TRBD1 (6 bases). This CDR3 has 14 amino acids. The germline gives CDR1 SGHRS, CDR2 YFSETQ. Trimming removed 0 bases at V and 6 bases at J, with 12 bases between. CDR3 sequence (DNA): TGCGCCAGCAGCTTGGCCGGGGGCAGCGCTGAAGCTTTCTTT. Protein product: CASSLAGGSAEAFF.

The chain joins TRBV3-1 to TRBJ2-1; the D gene is possibly TRBD2 (6 bases). V was shortened by 0 bases and J by 4 bases, with 10 bases between the two germline ends. The CDR3 extends over 15 amino acids. Germline assignment: CDR1 LGHDT and CDR2 YNNKEL (reference sequence). CDR3 DNA: TGTGCCAGCAGCCAAGACGGCGGGATTTACAATGAGCAGTTCTTC. This codes for CASSQDGGIYNEQFF.

This clonotype has just a few counts. V gene TRBV7-2 combines with J gene TRBJ2-3; no firm D call. The V end was cut by 5 bases, the J end by 0 bases, with 15 bases between. Germline V gene data show CDR1 as SGHTA and CDR2 as FQGNSA. The CDR3 length is 16 residues. CDR3 nucleotides: TGTGCCAGCAGCCATCCTCCAGGACGAAGCACAGATACGCAGTATTTT. It is translated as CASSHPPGRSTDTQYF.

This clonotype has more than one count but fewer than ten. V gene TRBV7-2 combines with J gene TRBJ1-3; D unclear. In germline, CDR1 is SGHTA, CDR2 FQGNSA. The CDR3 totals 15 residues. V lost 5 bases and J lost 0, with 11 bases in between. The CDR3 loop reads CASSPSRVSGNTIYF. The CDR3 DNA reads as TGTGCCAGCAGCCCATCCCGGGTCTCTGGAAACACCATATATTTT.

The chain combines TRBV12-3 or TRBV12-4 with TRBJ2-5, with D unresolved. The CDR3 has 12 residues. Trimming stripped 2 bases from V and 3 bases from J, with 4 bases between. Written as DNA, the CDR3 is TGTGCCAGCAGTTTAACAGAAGAGACCCAGTACTTC. Amino acids: CASSLTEETQYF.

Many counts were recorded for this clonotype. V usage is TRBV7-2 and J usage is TRBJ2-1; D is unresolved. V was pared by 5 bases and J by 8 bases, with 10 bases between. CDR1 is SGHTA and CDR2 is FQGNSA in the germline V gene. The CDR3 consists of 12 residues. The CDR3 region is CASSPGFHEQFF. The CDR3, as DNA: TGTGCCAGCAGCCCTGGGTTCCATGAGCAGTTCTTC. Using reference TRBV7-2 and TRBJ2-1 for the parts outside the CDR3, the full variable domain is GAGVSQSPSNKVTEKGKDVELRCDPISGHTALYWYRQSLGQGLEFLIYFQGNSAPDKSGLPSDRFSAERTGGSVSTLTIQRTQQEDSAVYLCASSPGFHEQFFGPGTRLTVL.

This clonotype was counted many times. The J gene is TRBJ1-1, the V gene TRBV10-3; perhaps TRBD1 as D (5 bases). The germline CDR1 and CDR2 sequences are ENHRY and SYGVKD. The CDR3 is 14 amino acids. Trimming took off 3 bases at V and 1 base at J, with 9 bases between the two ends. The DNA for the CDR3 is TGTGCCATCAGTGAAGGGGACGGGAACACTGAAGCTTTCTTT. This gives the protein CAISEGDGNTEAFF.

This clonotype occurred many times. The V gene is TRBV20-1, the J gene TRBJ2-1, with D unclear. V lost 3 bases and J 7 bases, leaving 13 bases between the germline ends. This CDR3 is 13 amino acids long. CDR1 DFQATT and CDR2 SNEGSKA come from the germline V gene (reference sequence). CDR3 coding DNA: TGCAGTGCTAGTAGGCAGTATGGAAATGAGCAGTTCTTC. Protein: CSASRQYGNEQFF.

The chain carries TRBV5-4 and TRBJ2-2; either TRBD1 or TRBD2 may supply D (6 bases each). There are 15 residues in the CDR3. Trimming took 2 bases from V and 3 from J, leaving 11 bases between them. Germline values: CDR1 SGHNT, CDR2 YYREEE (reference sequence). CDR3 in DNA: TGTGCCAGCAGCTTAAGGGGGACTTACACCGGGGAGCTGTTTTTT. As protein: CASSLRGTYTGELFF.

The chain has TRBV6-5 and TRBJ2-5, with TRBD2 matching over 7 bases. The CDR3 runs to 14 residues. Germline CDR1 and CDR2: MNHEY and SVGAGI. V shed 0 bases, J shed 2 bases, and the junction held 0 bases outside the gene matches. CDR3 nucleotides: TGTGCCAGCAGTTACTCCGGGGGGCAAGAGACCCAGTACTTC. This encodes CASSYSGGQETQYF.

There are many counts of this clonotype. The V gene is TRBV4-1, the J gene TRBJ2-7, with 9 bases aligning to TRBD2. The CDR3 contains 16 residues. Per germline, CDR1 MGHRA and CDR2 YSYEKL. V shed 2 bases and J 3 bases; nucleotides not matched to a gene: 8. CDR3 amino acids: CASSQFQGGRVYEQYF. In nucleotides, the CDR3 is TGCGCCAGCAGCCAATTTCAGGGCGGGAGGGTCTACGAGCAGTACTTC.